This TCR beta chain was recovered during a study of blood T cell repertoires in COVID-19. Looking at the study overall: From the United States, Italy and Spain came samples of acute and convalescent COVID-19. PBMCs, B-cell-depleted T cells, or T cells were the source of the cDNA or gDNA that made up the material.

V was pared by 5 bases and J by 8 bases, with 11 bases of the junction left unmatched. The CDR3 is made up of 15 amino acids. CDR1 is SGHNT and CDR2 is YENEEA in the germline V gene. As originally analysed: For nucleated cells, counts were estimated from reference gene primer amplification. Assay used: immunoSEQ multiplex PCR; TCRdb lists only in-frame clones, some missing. From that table come the V and J calls and clone size; the DNA was used to work out D and trimming. The sample has around 60,000 clones, around 92% seen once. Material: peripheral blood. The J gene is TRBJ2-2, the V gene TRBV11-3, with TRBD2 matching over 7 bases. This clonotype was obtained from a man aged 60-69 years with acute or convalescent COVID-19. CDR3 bases: TGTGCCAGCAGCGCAGCCCGCAGGGAGGGTGGGGAGCTGTTTTTT. This translates into CASSAARREGGELFF. Together with reference TRBV11-3 and TRBJ2-2, the CDR3 gives the full variable domain: EAGVVQSPRYKIIEKKQPVAFWCNPISGHNTLYWYLQNLGQGPELLIRYENEEAVDDSQLPKDRFSAERLKGVDSTLKIQPAELGDSAVYLCASSAARREGGELFFGEGSRLTVL.